This T cell receptor beta chain was observed in a study of T cells after yellow fever vaccination. This clonotype was picked up many times. Via MiXCR, TCRdb re-called the 5' RACE reads, giving one row per CDR3 protein. There are fewer than 450,000 distinct CDR3 sequences in the sample; around 3.9% occur only once, and roughly a quarter lies in the top ten. The sequence derives from a man in his late teens or twenties who received the YFV17D yellow fever vaccine. This material consisted of PBMCs, taken 5 days after the yellow fever booster vaccination.

In DNA form, the CDR3 reads TGTGCCAGCAGCTTGATGGCAGGGAGGGACAATGAGCAGTTCTTC. Protein sequence: CASSLMAGRDNEQFF. The V gene is TRBV7-3, the J gene TRBJ2-1, with TRBD2 matching over 7 bases. V lost 3 bases, J lost 5 bases, and 7 bases stayed unmatched. Germline V gene sequence: CDR1 SGHTA, CDR2 FQGTGA. This CDR3 comprises 15 residues.